Below, 11 T cell receptor beta chains from the same sample are listed, as sequenced in a study of OX40 agonist ivuxolimab in advanced cancers. This table comes from immunoSEQ multiplex PCR, and its TCRdb copy is limited to in-frame clones, with some not included. The repertoire includes 75,000 to 100,000 clones, about 80% of them detected once, and roughly 5.8% sits in the top ten. Sequences were derived from CD4+ or CD8+ T cells sorted from blood, sampled in a trial of the OX40 agonist ivuxolimab. These receptors all come from an adult with an advanced solid tumor such as melanoma, head and neck, liver or kidney cancer.

J is TRBJ2-3 and V is TRBV2; 8 positions agree with TRBD2. CDR1 SNHLY and CDR2 FYNNEI come from the germline V gene. The V and J ends lost 7 bases and 4 bases, in that order; junction bases with no gene match: 4. The length of the CDR3 is 13 residues. The CDR3 DNA reads as TGTGCCAGCATAGGGCGGGGGGCAGATACGCAGTATTTT. Translation: CASIGRGADTQYF.

This chain uses TRBV5-6 with TRBJ1-4; D call uncertain. The V and J ends lost 3 bases and 3 bases respectively, with 12 bases between them. Germline V gene data show CDR1 as SGHDT and CDR2 as YYEEEE. The length of the CDR3 is 15 residues. The CDR3: CASSSWIGSNEKLFF. As DNA, the CDR3 is TGTGCCAGCAGCTCCTGGATTGGCTCTAATGAAAAACTGTTTTTT.

This chain links TRBV7-2 with TRBJ2-4; D not resolved. This CDR3 is 13 amino acids long. The germline CDR1 and CDR2 sequences are SGHTA and FQGNSA. The V end was cut by 4 bases, the J end by 4 bases, with 8 bases between. CDR3 loop: CASSSYGKNIQYF. CDR3 in DNA: TGTGCCAGCAGCTCTTATGGGAAAAACATTCAGTACTTC.

The chain employs TRBV9 and TRBJ2-7, with 13 bases lining up with TRBD2. Germline assignment: CDR1 SGDLS and CDR2 YYNGEE. CDR3 length: 15 residues. The V gene end was trimmed by 4 bases and the J gene end by 7 bases; junction bases not matched to a gene: 8. As DNA, the CDR3 is TGTGCCAGCAGCTTACTAGCGGGGGGGCCGAGGGAGCAGTACTTC. Translated, it gives CASSLLAGGPREQYF.

The V gene is TRBV15, the J gene TRBJ2-3, with 7 positions matching TRBD2. Germline lookup yields CDR1 LNHNV and CDR2 YYDKDF (reference sequence). This CDR3 is built from 16 residues. V was pared by 1 base and J by 0 bases, with 4 bases of the junction left unmatched. CDR3 in amino acids: CATSRGRRGSTDTQYF. The CDR3 region has the DNA TGTGCCACCAGCAGAGGGAGGCGGGGGAGCACAGATACGCAGTATTTT.

This chain uses TRBV9 with TRBJ2-3; possible D gene TRBD1, 5 bases. CDR3 length: 15 residues. Trimming removed 0 bases from V and 0 bases from J, with 8 bases in between. Per germline, CDR1 SGDLS and CDR2 YYNGEE. The CDR3 sequence: CASSVDGASTDTQYF. CDR3 DNA: TGTGCCAGCAGCGTAGATGGGGCTAGCACAGATACGCAGTATTTT.

The chain combines TRBV6-6 with TRBJ2-7, with D maybe TRBD2 (5 bases). This CDR3 spans 14 amino acids. V lost 8 bases and J lost 2, with 16 bases in between. Germline lookup yields CDR1 MNHNY and CDR2 SVGAGI (reference sequence). The CDR3 loop is CASARADPTYEQYF. The CDR3 DNA follows: TGTGCCAGCGCGAGGGCGGACCCAACCTACGAGCAGTACTTC.

The V and J genes are TRBV2 and TRBJ1-2; tentatively, D is TRBD1 (5 bases). The CDR3 runs 14 residues. Trimming shortened V by 4 bases and J by 5 bases, and 14 bases separated the two germline ends. Germline V gene sequence: CDR1 SNHLY, CDR2 FYNNEI. The CDR3 region is CASSGGEKGYGYTF. The CDR3 DNA is TGTGCCAGCAGTGGGGGGGAGAAGGGATATGGCTACACCTTC.

The chain has TRBV7-4 and TRBJ1-3, with D possibly TRBD1 on 6 matching bases. Per germline, CDR1 SGHVT and CDR2 SQSDAQ. V was clipped by 5 bases and J by 4 bases, with 15 bases between them. This CDR3 has 15 residues. In DNA, the CDR3 is TGTGCCAGCAGCATCCTCCGGGACATCGGAAACACCATATATTTT. It is translated as CASSILRDIGNTIYF.

The chain recombines TRBV10-2 with TRBJ2-1; D is possibly TRBD1 (6 bases). Germline values: CDR1 WSHSY, CDR2 SAAADI. V shed 4 bases and J shed 0 bases, with 19 bases lying between them. This CDR3 has 18 amino acids. The CDR3 region is CASSVLKGEGDSYNEQFF. The CDR3 DNA reads TGCGCCAGCAGTGTATTAAAGGGCGAGGGGGACTCCTACAATGAGCAGTTCTTC.

This clone came up a few times. Here the CDR3 DNA reads TGTGCCTGGAGTTTTGGGACTCCGAACACTGAAGCTTTCTTT. It is translated as CAWSFGTPNTEAFF. The rearrangement links TRBV30 to TRBJ1-1; possibly TRBD1 for D (5 bases). Deletions cut 2 bases from V and 1 base from J, with 11 bases between. This CDR3 spans 14 amino acids. From germline, CDR1 is GTSNPN and CDR2 SVGIG (reference sequence).